These 4 T cell receptor beta chains were all obtained from the same sample, sequenced in a study of PD-1 blockade in classical Hodgkin lymphoma. This table comes from immunoSEQ multiplex PCR, and its TCRdb copy is limited to in-frame clones, with some not included. The profile shows more than 140,000 clones, nearly 80% of them singletons. Every one of the patients relapsed after autologous stem cell transplantation (brentuximab vedotin exposure was variable). Sample: peripheral blood mononuclear cells (PBMCs), taken before the second cycle of nivolumab. The receptors shown here come from a human donor with classical Hodgkin lymphoma.

The V and J genes are TRBV18 and TRBJ2-3, with 9 positions matching TRBD2. This CDR3 region has 15 residues. Trimming cost V 6 bases and J 5 bases; bases outside gene matches: 9. The germline CDR1 and CDR2 sequences are KGHSH and LQKENI. The CDR3 reads CASSLYSGSGDTQYF. The CDR3 coding sequence is TGTGCCAGCTCCCTCTATAGCGGGAGTGGAGATACGCAGTATTTT. The whole variable domain, filled in from reference TRBV18 and TRBJ2-3, reads NAGVMQNPRHLVRRRGQEARLRCSPMKGHSHVYWYRQLPEEGLKFMVYLQKENIIDESGMPKERFSAEFPKEGPSILRIQQVVRGDSAAYFCASSLYSGSGDTQYFGPGTRLTVL.

The chain uses TRBV7-2 and TRBJ1-2; D is uncertain. CDR1 is SGHTA, CDR2 FQGNSA, per germline. Trimming removed 1 base from V and 5 bases from J, with 8 bases in between. The CDR3 contains 13 residues. CDR3 in DNA: TGTGCCAGCAGCTTAGTCCCCAATTATGGCTACACCTTC. Translation gives CASSLVPNYGYTF. Looking up the rest from reference TRBV7-2 and TRBJ1-2 gives the full variable domain: GAGVSQSPSNKVTEKGKDVELRCDPISGHTALYWYRQSLGQGLEFLIYFQGNSAPDKSGLPSDRFSAERTGGSVSTLTIQRTQQEDSAVYLCASSLVPNYGYTFGSGTRLTVV.

This chain connects TRBV5-1 to TRBJ2-6; weak D call: TRBD2 (5 bases). V shed 0 bases and J shed 3 bases, with 7 bases lying between them. This CDR3 spans 15 amino acids. From germline, CDR1 is SGHRS and CDR2 YFSETQ. CDR3 region: CASSLDGDGANVLTF. CDR3 nucleotide sequence: TGCGCCAGCAGCTTGGACGGGGATGGGGCCAACGTCCTGACTTTC.

The chain joins TRBV6-1 to TRBJ2-2, with D unresolved. CDR3 length: 14 residues. V lost 4 bases and J 1 base, leaving 7 bases between the germline ends. Germline loops: CDR1 MNHNS, CDR2 SASEGT. The DNA for the CDR3 is TGTGCCAGCAGTGTTCACCTGAACACCGGGGAGCTGTTTTTT. This encodes CASSVHLNTGELFF.